This T cell receptor (beta chain) was identified during a study of OX40 agonist ivuxolimab in advanced cancers. At the level of the whole study: Ivuxolimab, which targeted the costimulatory receptor OX40 (CD134), was an agonistic, fully human IgG2 monoclonal antibody. A male proportion of 82.7% and a mean age of around 60 years, ranging from about 23 to 90, were recorded for the dose-escalation cohort. The purpose of peripheral TCRbeta sequencing was to test whether ivuxolimab changed TCR sequence diversity and led to clonal T-cell expansion. Three dose-escalation patients achieved partial responses, one with hepatocellular carcinoma and two with cutaneous melanoma. Prior anti-PD-1, anti-PD-L1 or anti-CTLA-4 therapy was permitted, and about 40% of dose-escalation patients had received checkpoint inhibitors. The monotherapy dose-escalation portion (N ≈ 50 patients) of the phase I ivuxolimab trial is reported in the paper. Intravenous ivuxolimab was administered to patients every 2 weeks at six dose levels: 0.01, 0.1, 0.3, 1.5, 3 and 10 mg/kg. Of the approximately 54 patients in dose escalation, some 20 had hepatocellular carcinoma, some 15 had melanoma, 9 had renal cell carcinoma and 9 had head and neck cancer. The research as a whole found: At doses of 0.1 to 3.0 mg/kg, clonal expansion of both CD4+ and CD8+ T cells in blood was seen between baseline and week 6. After ivuxolimab, expanded clones were on average more numerous among CD8+ T cells than among CD4+ T cells. Low levels of normalized T-cell clonal expansion were also seen in some patients who did not respond. Antigen specificity was not determined for the clonally expanded peripheral T cells. Partial responders in the 0.1-3.0 mg/kg groups had among the lowest normalized peripheral clonal expansion, especially among CD8+ T cells.

Turning to this clone: Its target antigen remains unknown. No much larger clonotype is one base removed from it; base qualities were not supplied.

The trial excluded patients who had a history of autoimmune disease or were on systemic immunosuppression. In every dose cohort, peripheral blood was drawn for TCR sequencing at baseline, cycle 4 day 1, and cycle 7 day 1. Samples came from an open-label, multicenter, first-in-human phase I dose-escalation trial of ivuxolimab. Adults with locally advanced or metastatic melanoma, renal cell, hepatocellular, or head and neck squamous cell carcinoma were enrolled in the trial. Before TCR sequencing, CD4+ T cells and CD8+ T cells were sorted from peripheral blood as separate populations. Genomic DNA was extracted from sorted cells for sequencing of the TCRbeta CDR3 region. The immunoSEQ Assay was used for sequencing of TCRbeta CDR3 regions. In its TCRdb copy, this immuneACCESS table keeps in-frame sequences only and misses some clones. Where compared with another copy, unresolved V genes explain less than half of these, and the others have no known cause. For this sample there are approximately 77,000 clones; under 95% appear just once. The ten most abundant clones make up approximately 11% of the sample.

The receptor was derived from an adult with an advanced solid tumor such as melanoma, head and neck, liver or kidney cancer. This specimen consisted of CD4+ or CD8+ T cells sorted from blood, obtained in a trial of the OX40 agonist ivuxolimab.

The nucleotide sequence reads TGTGCCAGCATTCTTGGACAGCCAAACTTTTCTGGAAACACCATATATTTT. Translation gives CASILGQPNFSGNTIYF. The sequence links TRBV2 to TRBJ1-3; TRBD1 is possibly the D segment (6 matching bases). At the junction V is shortened by 7 bases and J by 1 base, with 20 bases in between. CDR1 and CDR2 (SNHLY, FYNNEI) derive from the germline V gene. CDR3 length: 17 amino acids, cysteine to phenylalanine. Only the CDR3 portion is preserved as DNA: 51 bases, with reading frame beginning at the first base. Extended through the reference TRBV2 and TRBJ1-3 proteins, this CDR3 yields the full variable domain: EPEVTQTPSHQVTQMGQEVILRCVPISNHLYFYWYRQILGQKVEFLVSFYNNEISEKSEIFDDQFSVERPDGSNFTLKIRSTKLEDSAMYFCASILGQPNFSGNTIYFGEGSWLTVV.